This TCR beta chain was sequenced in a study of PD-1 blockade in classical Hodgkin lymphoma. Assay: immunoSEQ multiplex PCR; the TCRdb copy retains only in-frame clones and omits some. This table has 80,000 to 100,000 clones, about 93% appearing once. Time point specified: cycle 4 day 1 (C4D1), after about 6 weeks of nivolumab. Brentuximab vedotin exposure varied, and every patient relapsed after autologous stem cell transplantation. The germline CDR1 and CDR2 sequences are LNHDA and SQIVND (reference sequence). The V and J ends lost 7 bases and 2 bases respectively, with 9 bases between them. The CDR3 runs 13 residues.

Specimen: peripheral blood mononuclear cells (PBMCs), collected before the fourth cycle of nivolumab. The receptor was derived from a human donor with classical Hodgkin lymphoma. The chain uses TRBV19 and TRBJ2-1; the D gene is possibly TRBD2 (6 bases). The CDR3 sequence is CASKGGAYNEQFF. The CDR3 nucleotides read TGTGCCAGTAAGGGAGGTGCCTACAATGAGCAGTTCTTC.